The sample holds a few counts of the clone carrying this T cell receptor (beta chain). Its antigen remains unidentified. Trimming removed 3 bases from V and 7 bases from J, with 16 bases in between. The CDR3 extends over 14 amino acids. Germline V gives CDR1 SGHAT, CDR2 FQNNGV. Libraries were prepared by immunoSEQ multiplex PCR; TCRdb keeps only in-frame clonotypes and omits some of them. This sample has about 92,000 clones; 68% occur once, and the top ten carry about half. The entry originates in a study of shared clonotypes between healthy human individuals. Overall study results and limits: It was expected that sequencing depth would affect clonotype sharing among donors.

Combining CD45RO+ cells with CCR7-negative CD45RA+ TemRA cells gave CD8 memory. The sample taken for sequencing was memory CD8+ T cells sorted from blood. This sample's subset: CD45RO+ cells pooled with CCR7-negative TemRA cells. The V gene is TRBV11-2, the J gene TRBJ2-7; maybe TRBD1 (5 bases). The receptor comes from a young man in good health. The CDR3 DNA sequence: TGTGCCAGCAGCTTCCTAAACGATAGGGGAGAGCAGTACTTC. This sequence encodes CASSFLNDRGEQYF.